Shown below are 14 T cell receptor beta chains from a single sample sequenced in a study of blood T cell repertoires in COVID-19. The repertoire was sequenced with immunoSEQ multiplex PCR; TCRdb's copy has only in-frame clones and lacks some. This table holds 310,000 or so clones, approximately 85% found once. Sequencing was performed on peripheral blood. The receptor source for this set is a woman aged 45-60 years with acute or convalescent COVID-19.

CDR3: CATSDLAYTSGRSNEQFF. CDR3 coding DNA: TGTGCCACCAGTGATTTGGCCTATACTAGCGGGAGATCCAATGAGCAGTTCTTC. This chain links TRBV24-1 with TRBJ2-1; 11 bases line up with TRBD2. Germline CDR1 is KGHDR and CDR2 is SFDVKD. J gave up 6 bases and V 0 bases, and 9 bases lay outside the gene matches. CDR3 length: 18 residues.

This clone was found a few times. The rearrangement uses TRBV6-6 and TRBJ2-3; weak D call: TRBD2 (6 bases). The CDR3 covers 15 residues. V was cut by 6 bases and J by 2 bases, with 15 bases left in between. From germline, CDR1 is MNHNY and CDR2 SVGAGI (reference sequence). CDR3 loop: CASRVLEGTTDTQYF. The CDR3, as DNA: TGTGCCAGCAGAGTTTTGGAGGGTACCACAGATACGCAGTATTTT.

The V gene is TRBV4-1, the J gene TRBJ2-1; 8 bases agree with TRBD2. Germline CDR1 is MGHRA and CDR2 is YSYEKL. This CDR3 is built from 18 residues. Trimming at V came to 0 bases and at J to 4 bases, leaving 11 bases not matched to a gene. The CDR3 region has the DNA TGCGCCAGCAGCCAAGAGATCCAAAGCGGGAGCCCATACAATGAGCAGTTCTTC. Encoded protein: CASSQEIQSGSPYNEQFF.

This chain links TRBV28 with TRBJ2-1; the match to TRBD1 covers 12 bases. The ends lost 5 bases at V and 9 bases at J; junction bases unmatched: 8. Germline-derived CDR1 and CDR2 are MDHEN and SYDVKM. The CDR3 length is 15 residues. The DNA of the CDR3 is TGTGCCAGCAGTCCAACCGGGACAGGGGGCGGTGAGCAGTTCTTC. Translation: CASSPTGTGGGEQFF.

The chain has TRBV7-2 and TRBJ2-7, with 13 bases lining up with TRBD2. CDR1 is SGHTA, CDR2 FQGNSA, per germline. There are 16 residues in the CDR3. Unmatched junction bases numbered 5, after V lost 3 bases and J lost 3 bases. The DNA for the CDR3 is TGTGCCAGCAGCTTCCGGACTAGCGGGGGAAACTACGAGCAGTACTTC. Amino acid sequence: CASSFRTSGGNYEQYF.

The J gene is TRBJ2-1, the V gene TRBV19; 9 bases map to TRBD2. The J segment lost 2 bases and the V segment lost 4 bases, leaving 12 bases of the junction unmatched. This CDR3 has 18 amino acids. Germline V gene data show CDR1 as LNHDA and CDR2 as SQIVND (reference sequence). DNA for the CDR3: TGTGCCAGTAGTAGCGGACTTCTAGCGGGGTCTCCCTACAATGAGCAGTTCTTC. This codes for CASSSGLLAGSPYNEQFF.

V gene TRBV9 combines with J gene TRBJ2-2; a weak D match, TRBD2 (5 bases). Trimming took 0 bases from V and 6 from J, leaving 12 bases between them. CDR1 and CDR2 (germline): SGDLS, YYNGEE. The CDR3 contains 15 residues. The CDR3 is CASSVGTGVSGELFF. In DNA, the CDR3 is TGTGCCAGCAGCGTAGGGACTGGCGTGTCCGGGGAGCTGTTTTTT.

This clone was detected only once. The genes are TRBV29-1 and TRBJ2-5; 8 nucleotides agree with TRBD1. The CDR3 consists of 13 residues. Per germline, CDR1 SQVTM and CDR2 ANQGSEA. After removal of 6 bases from V and 11 bases from J, the junction contained 14 bases not matched to a gene. CDR3 residues: CSVTGTGWFKQYF. CDR3 DNA sequence: TGCAGCGTGACCGGGACAGGATGGTTCAAGCAGTACTTC.

This clone was recorded once. This rearrangement joins TRBV5-1 to TRBJ1-2; possible D gene TRBD1, 6 bases. CDR3 length equals 13 residues. Trimming stripped 2 bases from V and 4 bases from J, with 9 bases between. CDR1 is SGHRS, CDR2 YFSETQ, per germline. CDR3 nucleotides: TGCGCCAGCAGCTTACCAGGGGTCTATGGCTACACCTTC. Encoded protein: CASSLPGVYGYTF. Together with reference TRBV5-1 and TRBJ1-2, the CDR3 gives the full variable domain: KAGVTQTPRYLIKTRGQQVTLSCSPISGHRSVSWYQQTPGQGLQFLFEYFSETQRNKGNFPGRFSGRQFSNSRSEMNVSTLELGDSALYLCASSLPGVYGYTFGSGTRLTVV.

This sequence joins TRBV5-1 and TRBJ2-7; D possibly corresponds to TRBD1 (6 bases). V gave up 4 bases and J gave up 3 bases, with 17 bases separating them. CDR1 and CDR2 (germline): SGHRS, YFSETQ. The CDR3 extends over 15 amino acids. DNA of the CDR3: TGCGCCAGCAGCCTTTGGGGGACACAAGACTACGAGCAGTACTTC. Its protein is CASSLWGTQDYEQYF.

This clone was picked up one time. The chain has TRBV28 and TRBJ2-1, with unresolved D. The CDR3 has 12 amino acids. V lost 5 bases and J lost 7, with 9 bases in between. Germline-derived CDR1 and CDR2 are MDHEN and SYDVKM. The CDR3 sequence is CASSLNRNEQFF. CDR3 sequence (DNA): TGTGCCAGCAGTCTCAATAGAAATGAGCAGTTCTTC. Based on the CDR3 plus reference TRBV28 and TRBJ2-1, the full variable domain is DVKVTQSSRYLVKRTGEKVFLECVQDMDHENMFWYRQDPGLGLRLIYFSYDVKMKEKGDIPEGYSVSREKKERFSLILESASTNQTSMYLCASSLNRNEQFFGPGTRLTVL.

This rearrangement joins TRBV27 to TRBJ2-7; 13 bases are a match to TRBD2. Germline CDR1 reads MNHEY; CDR2 reads SMNVEV (reference sequence). The V and J ends lost 5 bases and 7 bases, in that order; junction bases with no gene match: 11. The CDR3 has 16 residues. CDR3 region: CASSILLAGGPGEQYF. The CDR3 DNA is TGTGCCAGCAGTATCTTACTAGCGGGAGGGCCGGGGGAGCAGTACTTC.

This clone was recorded only once. J is TRBJ1-1 and V is TRBV28; 11 nucleotides line up with TRBD1. In germline, CDR1 is MDHEN, CDR2 SYDVKM. With 6 bases clipped from V and 1 base from J, the junction kept 10 bases outside the gene matches. The CDR3 length is 17 residues. The CDR3 bases are TGTGCCAGCAGCCCTGTCCCGGGACAGGGGGGGAACACTGAAGCTTTCTTT. Translated, it gives CASSPVPGQGGNTEAFF.

The V call is TRBV5-1, the J call TRBJ2-3; possible D gene TRBD1, 5 bases. V was cut by 0 bases and J by 1 base, with 9 bases left in between. This CDR3 contains 15 residues. CDR1 is SGHRS and CDR2 is YFSETQ in the germline V gene. Here the CDR3 DNA reads TGCGCCAGCAGCTTGGGACAGCCGGGCACAGATACGCAGTATTTT. Protein: CASSLGQPGTDTQYF.